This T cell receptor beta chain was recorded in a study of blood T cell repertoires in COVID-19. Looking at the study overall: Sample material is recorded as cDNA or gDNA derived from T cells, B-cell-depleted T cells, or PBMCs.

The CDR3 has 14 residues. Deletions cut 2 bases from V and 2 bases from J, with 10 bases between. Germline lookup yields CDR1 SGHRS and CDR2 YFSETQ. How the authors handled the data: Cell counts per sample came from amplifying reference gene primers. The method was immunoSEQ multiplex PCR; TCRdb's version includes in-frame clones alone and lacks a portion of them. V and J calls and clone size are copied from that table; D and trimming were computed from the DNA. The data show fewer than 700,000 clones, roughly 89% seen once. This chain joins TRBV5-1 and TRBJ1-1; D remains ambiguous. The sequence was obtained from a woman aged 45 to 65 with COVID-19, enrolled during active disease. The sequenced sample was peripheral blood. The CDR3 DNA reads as TGCGCCAGCAGCTTTAACAGCGGCAACACTGAAGCTTTCTTT. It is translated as CASSFNSGNTEAFF.